These 6 T cell receptor beta chains were sequenced from one sample in a study of T-cell memory formation after mild COVID-19. TCRdb re-derived calls from the 5' RACE reads in MiXCR, one entry per CDR3 protein. The sample has some 120,000 distinct CDR3 sequences, 15% to 20% seen once. Sequenced sample: PBMCs or a T cell subset sorted from them (not recorded which). The receptors originated from a man aged 18 to 35 who had mild COVID-19 (a few samples of this study predate the infection). Cell type and time point are not known.

This clonotype was picked up a small number of times. V usage is TRBV6-6 and J usage is TRBJ1-1; D gene uncertain. Trimming removed 1 base from V and 3 bases from J, with 9 bases in between. CDR1 and CDR2 (germline): MNHNY, SVGAGI (reference sequence). CDR3 length equals 14 residues. CDR3 residues: CASSYFGRDTEAFF. Here the CDR3 DNA reads TGTGCCAGCAGTTACTTTGGGAGGGACACTGAAGCTTTCTTT.

This sequence joins TRBV12-3 or TRBV12-4 and TRBJ2-2; TRBD2 matches at 8 bases. J lost 3 bases, V lost 7 bases, and 7 bases had no gene match. The CDR3 extends over 15 amino acids. The CDR3, as DNA: TGTGCCAGCATTAGAGCGGGGGCCGACACCGGGGAGCTGTTTTTT. Amino acids: CASIRAGADTGELFF.

V and J are TRBV6-4 and TRBJ2-1; 10 bases are a match to TRBD2. V shed 0 bases, J shed 4 bases, and the junction held 0 bases outside the gene matches. The CDR3 covers 15 residues. Germline loops: CDR1 MRHNA, CDR2 SNTAGT. The DNA of the CDR3 is TGTGCCAGCAGTGACTCAGCGGGGGGGTACAATGAGCAGTTCTTC. It yields the protein CASSDSAGGYNEQFF.

Only a few counts were recorded for this clonotype. The genes are TRBV5-1 and TRBJ2-3; TRBD2 matches 9 bases. Germline lookup yields CDR1 SGHRS and CDR2 YFSETQ. The ends lost 3 bases at V and 2 bases at J; junction bases unmatched: 7. This CDR3 has 16 amino acids. The CDR3 is CASSSGTSHYTDTQYF. The DNA for the CDR3 is TGCGCCAGCAGCTCGGGGACTAGCCACTACACAGATACGCAGTATTTT.

The rearrangement joins TRBV7-2 to TRBJ2-3; the D is unclear. CDR1 is SGHTA, CDR2 FQGNSA, per germline. The CDR3 has 15 amino acids. V lost 4 bases and J 2 bases, leaving 13 bases between the germline ends. This CDR3 is CASSYSLIPTDTQYF. The CDR3 DNA is TGTGCCAGCAGCTACAGCCTGATACCCACAGATACGCAGTATTTT.

The rearrangement links TRBV19 to TRBJ1-5; 7 nucleotides line up with TRBD1. The CDR3 is made up of 15 amino acids. Germline lookup yields CDR1 LNHDA and CDR2 SQIVND (reference sequence). With V trimmed by 6 bases and J by 1 base, 6 bases remained unmatched. The CDR3 here is CASSKTGVSNQPQHF. CDR3 sequence (DNA): TGTGCCAGTAGCAAAACAGGGGTGAGCAATCAGCCCCAGCATTTT.